The 19 T cell receptor beta chains reported below all come from one sample, sequenced in a study of Ad26.COV2.S vaccination and SARS-CoV-2 variants. TCRdb's table, derived via immunoSEQ multiplex PCR, lists solely in-frame clones and lacks some. Here the sample spans 500,000 or so clones, approximately 90% being singletons. The treatment was: about 20 received Ad26.COV2.S at low or high dose, single or two shots; about 5 received placebo; per-sample allocation not given. All samples were drawn on day 63, counting from the first vaccine or placebo injection. Material: peripheral blood, obtained in a trial of Ad26.COV2.S vaccine versus placebo. The receptors stem from a person aged 18-60 years who received the Ad26.COV2.S COVID-19 vaccine or a placebo.

V and J are TRBV7-9 and TRBJ2-1; D unclear. The CDR3 runs to 13 residues. The germline V gene encodes CDR1 SEHNR and CDR2 FQNEAQ (reference sequence). V lost 5 bases, J lost 9 bases, and 14 bases lay in between. The CDR3 loop reads CASSPFNSTEQFF. The CDR3 DNA is TGTGCCAGCAGCCCATTTAACTCTACTGAGCAGTTCTTC.

This chain joins TRBV5-6 and TRBJ2-3; perhaps TRBD1 as D (5 bases). CDR1 and CDR2 (germline): SGHDT, YYEEEE. Trimming shortened V by 4 bases and J by 1 base, and 13 bases separated the two germline ends. The CDR3 extends over 15 amino acids. CDR3 residues: CASSLGVGGTDTQYF. Here the CDR3 DNA reads TGTGCCAGCAGCCTAGGGGTTGGGGGCACAGATACGCAGTATTTT. The variable domain in full, completed from reference TRBV5-6 and TRBJ2-3, reads DAGVTQSPTHLIKTRGQQVTLRCSPKSGHDTVSWYQQALGQGPQFIFQYYEEEERQRGNFPDRFSGHQFPNYSSELNVNALLLGDSALYLCASSLGVGGTDTQYFGPGTRLTVL.

The chain uses TRBV2 and TRBJ1-1; TRBD1 might be the D (6 bases). Per germline, CDR1 SNHLY and CDR2 FYNNEI. CDR3 length: 12 amino acids. Trimming removed 7 bases from V and 5 bases from J, with 11 bases in between. The CDR3 is CASTTGFTEAFF. In DNA form, the CDR3 reads TGTGCCAGCACCACAGGGTTTACTGAAGCTTTCTTT.

CDR3 DNA: TGTGCCAGCAGCCTGAATCTACAGGGGTCCGAGCAGTACTTC. Its protein is CASSLNLQGSEQYF. The rearrangement uses TRBV5-4 and TRBJ2-7; the match to TRBD1 covers 7 bases. The V gene end was trimmed by 4 bases and the J gene end by 6 bases; junction bases not matched to a gene: 10. Germline V gene lookup returns CDR1 SGHNT and CDR2 YYREEE (reference sequence). The CDR3 is 14 amino acids. Supplemented by reference TRBV5-4 and TRBJ2-7, the full variable domain reads ETGVTQSPTHLIKTRGQQVTLRCSSQSGHNTVSWYQQALGQGPQFIFQYYREEENGRGNFPPRFSGLQFPNYSSELNVNALELDDSALYLCASSLNLQGSEQYFGPGTRLTVT.

In its sample, this clone was seen once. The chain combines TRBV10-3 with TRBJ1-3; a possible D gene is TRBD1 (5 bases). The germline CDR1 and CDR2 sequences are ENHRY and SYGVKD. The CDR3 totals 13 residues. V gave up 3 bases and J gave up 16 bases, with 19 bases separating them. CDR3 amino acids: CAISETGTETLYF. CDR3 sequence (DNA): TGTGCCATCAGTGAAACCGGGACCGAGACACTGTATTTT.

This sequence joins TRBV5-1 and TRBJ2-6; TRBD2 matches at 10 bases. Per the germline V gene, CDR1 is SGHRS and CDR2 is YFSETQ. The CDR3 length is 15 residues. Unmatched junction bases numbered 6, after V lost 1 base and J lost 11 bases. The CDR3 coding sequence is TGCGCCAGCAGCTTGCGGCTAGCGGGGGTCGACGTCCTGACTTTC. This gives the protein CASSLRLAGVDVLTF.

The rearrangement uses TRBV7-8 and TRBJ2-2, with TRBD1 as a possible D gene (5 bases). V was shortened by 6 bases and J by 5 bases, with 16 bases between the two germline ends. Germline V gives CDR1 SGHVS, CDR2 FQNEAQ. This CDR3 comprises 15 residues. As DNA, the CDR3 is TGTGCCAGCAGACGTACGGCAGCAGGGACCGGGGAGCTGTTTTTT. The encoded protein is CASRRTAAGTGELFF.

This chain uses TRBV19 with TRBJ2-7, with TRBD1 as a possible D gene (6 bases). There are 13 residues in the CDR3. Germline lookup yields CDR1 LNHDA and CDR2 SQIVND (reference sequence). V was pared by 4 bases and J by 2 bases, with 9 bases between. The CDR3 here is CASSRGQTYEQYF. CDR3 coding DNA: TGTGCCAGTAGTAGGGGACAAACCTACGAGCAGTACTTC. Drawing the rest from reference TRBV19 and TRBJ2-7, the complete variable domain is DGGITQSPKYLFRKEGQNVTLSCEQNLNHDAMYWYRQDPGQGLRLIYYSQIVNDFQKGDIAEGYSVSREKKESFPLTVTSAQKNPTAFYLCASSRGQTYEQYFGPGTRLTVT.

This clone appeared a single time. The CDR3 DNA reads TGTGCCAGTAGTACGGACTCGAATCTGGGGACCCAGTACTTC. Translation: CASSTDSNLGTQYF. V and J are TRBV19 and TRBJ2-5, with a tentative D call TRBD2 (5 bases). The germline gives CDR1 LNHDA, CDR2 SQIVND (reference sequence). V was pared by 4 bases and J by 7 bases, with 16 bases between. This CDR3 has 14 residues.

The chain links TRBV19 to TRBJ1-3; 7 bases agree with TRBD1. V lost 0 bases, J lost 2 bases, and 1 base stayed unmatched. CDR1 is LNHDA, CDR2 SQIVND, per germline (reference sequence). The CDR3 contains 15 residues. The CDR3 nucleotides read TGTGCCAGTAGTATAGACGGGACAGCTGGAAACACCATATATTTT. Protein sequence: CASSIDGTAGNTIYF.

The J gene is TRBJ1-3, the V gene TRBV11-2, with D unresolved. V was pared by 5 bases and J by 1 base, with 9 bases between. CDR1 is SGHAT and CDR2 is FQNNGV in the germline V gene. This CDR3 is 14 amino acids long. The CDR3 loop is CASSPRGSGNTIYF. The CDR3 nucleotides are TGTGCCAGCAGCCCCCGGGGATCTGGAAACACCATATATTTT.

The rearrangement uses TRBV7-3 and TRBJ2-3, with 7 nucleotides matching TRBD2. CDR1 SGHTA and CDR2 FQGTGA come from the germline V gene. The CDR3 contains 17 residues. Germline trimming cut 5 bases from V and 2 bases from J; bases unmatched to any gene: 13. CDR3: CASSLSRASGHTDTQYF. As DNA, the CDR3 is TGTGCCAGCAGCCTCAGCCGGGCTAGCGGCCACACAGATACGCAGTATTTT.

The V gene is TRBV27, the J gene TRBJ2-5, with 13 bases lining up with TRBD2. Germline V gene lookup returns CDR1 MNHEY and CDR2 SMNVEV (reference sequence). V shed 10 bases and J 2 bases; nucleotides not matched to a gene: 10. This CDR3 spans 16 amino acids. The CDR3 region has the DNA TGTGCCACCCTTTCGGCGGGACTAGCGGGGCAAGAGACCCAGTACTTC. This gives the protein CATLSAGLAGQETQYF.

The chain is built from TRBV30 and TRBJ1-1, with 8 bases matching TRBD1. This CDR3 has 12 amino acids. The J segment lost 12 bases and the V segment lost 3 bases, leaving 9 bases of the junction unmatched. Germline V gene sequence: CDR1 GTSNPN, CDR2 SVGIG (reference sequence). The CDR3 reads CAWRKDRVGTFF. The CDR3 nucleotides read TGTGCCTGGAGAAAGGACAGGGTCGGAACTTTCTTT.

Here the CDR3 DNA reads TGCAGCGGGGGAGAGAACTATGGCTACACCTTC. Translation gives CSGGENYGYTF. The chain is built from TRBV29-1 and TRBJ1-2; no clear D gene. The V end lost 7 bases, the J end lost 2 bases, and 8 bases lay between the germline ends. CDR1 is SQVTM, CDR2 ANQGSEA, per germline. The CDR3 has 11 residues.

The chain links TRBV4-2 to TRBJ1-4; no firm D call. The CDR3 is 16 residues long. The V gene lost 0 bases and the J gene lost 3 bases, with 11 bases spanning the gap. Germline loops: CDR1 LGHNA, CDR2 YNFKEQ. As DNA, the CDR3 is TGTGCCAGCAGCCAAGATCGGGGTCACTCTAATGAAAAACTGTTTTTT. Amino acids: CASSQDRGHSNEKLFF.

As concerns this clone: This specimen includes other DNA sequences encoding the same CDR3. The chain employs TRBV7-9 and TRBJ2-7; D call uncertain. The CDR3 is 12 amino acids. Germline V gene sequence: CDR1 SEHNR, CDR2 FQNEAQ (reference sequence). Trimming left V 2 bases short and J 0 bases short, with 2 bases between. CDR3 loop: CASSLTSYEQYF. CDR3 coding DNA: TGTGCCAGCAGCTTAACCTCCTACGAGCAGTACTTC.

The gene calls are TRBV5-1 and TRBJ2-5; D is possibly TRBD1 or TRBD2 (5 bases each). CDR1 is SGHRS and CDR2 is YFSETQ in the germline V gene. Trimming left V 2 bases short and J 2 bases short, with 13 bases between. This CDR3 is built from 15 residues. The CDR3 nucleotides are TGCGCCAGCAGCTTCGGGACCCAGTCGCAAGAGACCCAGTACTTC. Its protein is CASSFGTQSQETQYF.

The chain links TRBV28 to TRBJ2-1; D may be TRBD2 (5 bases). The CDR3 loop spans 14 amino acids. CDR1 is MDHEN, CDR2 SYDVKM, per germline. Between the trimmed V and J ends, which lost 7 bases and 3 bases, there was a span of 13 bases. This CDR3 is CASTPRSGYNEQFF. CDR3 DNA: TGTGCCAGCACCCCTAGGAGCGGCTACAATGAGCAGTTCTTC. The full variable domain, with the rest looked up from reference TRBV28 and TRBJ2-1, is DVKVTQSSRYLVKRTGEKVFLECVQDMDHENMFWYRQDPGLGLRLIYFSYDVKMKEKGDIPEGYSVSREKKERFSLILESASTNQTSMYLCASTPRSGYNEQFFGPGTRLTVL.